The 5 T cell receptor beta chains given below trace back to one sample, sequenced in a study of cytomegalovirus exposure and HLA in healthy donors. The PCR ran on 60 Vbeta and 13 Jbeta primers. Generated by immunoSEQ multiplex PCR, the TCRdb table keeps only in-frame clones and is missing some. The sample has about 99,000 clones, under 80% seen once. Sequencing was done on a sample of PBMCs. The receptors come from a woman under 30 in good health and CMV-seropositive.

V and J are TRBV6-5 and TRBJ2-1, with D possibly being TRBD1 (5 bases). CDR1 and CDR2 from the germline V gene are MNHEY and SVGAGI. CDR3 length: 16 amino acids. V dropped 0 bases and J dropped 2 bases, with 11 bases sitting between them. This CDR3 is CASSYSVGAAYNEQFF. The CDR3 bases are TGTGCCAGCAGTTACTCAGTAGGGGCCGCCTACAATGAGCAGTTCTTC.

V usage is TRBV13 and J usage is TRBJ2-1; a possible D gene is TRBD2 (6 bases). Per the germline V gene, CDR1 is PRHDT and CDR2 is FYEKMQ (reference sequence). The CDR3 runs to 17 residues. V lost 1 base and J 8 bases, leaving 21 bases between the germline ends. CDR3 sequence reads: CASSLESSASWLHEQFF. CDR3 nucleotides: TGTGCCAGCAGCTTAGAGTCTAGCGCCTCCTGGTTGCATGAGCAGTTCTTC.

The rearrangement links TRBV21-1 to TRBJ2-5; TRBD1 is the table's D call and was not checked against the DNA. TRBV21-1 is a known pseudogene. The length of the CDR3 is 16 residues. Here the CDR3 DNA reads TGTGCCAGCAGCAAATTCCTACCTACAGTCCAAGAGACCCAGTACTTC. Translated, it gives CASSKFLPTVQETQYF.

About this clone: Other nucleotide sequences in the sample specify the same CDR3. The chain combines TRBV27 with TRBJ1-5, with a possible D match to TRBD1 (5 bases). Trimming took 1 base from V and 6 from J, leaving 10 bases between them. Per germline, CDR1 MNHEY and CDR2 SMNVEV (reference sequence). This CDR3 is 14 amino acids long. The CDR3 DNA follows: TGTGCCAGCAGTTTATGGGGGGAAGGTCAGCCCCAGCATTTT. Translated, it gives CASSLWGEGQPQHF.

CDR3 protein: CASSRVASSNEQFF. The DNA for the CDR3 is TGTGCCAGTAGCCGCGTGGCTAGCTCCAATGAGCAGTTCTTC. The chain links TRBV19 to TRBJ2-1; TRBD2 is a possible D gene (5 bases). Trimming left V 6 bases short and J 6 bases short, with 15 bases between. Germline lookup yields CDR1 LNHDA and CDR2 SQIVND (reference sequence). The CDR3 spans 14 residues.